This TCR beta chain emerged from a study of cytomegalovirus exposure and HLA in healthy donors. The study, taken as a whole, reports: DRB1 showed the most TCR associations and HLA-C the fewest in a later analysis, as rates varied by HLA locus. Trimming of TCR beta V- and J-genes showed a link, identified in a later analysis, to a missense DCLRE1C variant. Reported performance of the classifier showed diagnosis of cytomegalovirus status with high specificity and sensitivity.

The CDR3 sequence is 13 residues long. V lost 4 bases to trimming and J lost 1 base; unmatched junction nucleotides: 0. CDR1 and CDR2 from the germline V gene are SGHVS and FNYEAQ. Primers included in the PCR were 60 Vbeta and 13 Jbeta primers. Assay: immunoSEQ multiplex PCR; the TCRdb copy retains only in-frame clones and omits some. This sample has around 200,000 clones, with roughly four fifths found just once. Donors sampled were nominally healthy, though unrecorded immune exposures were likely. On this clone: What it binds is not known.

The clonotype was recovered from a woman in her 30s in good health and CMV-seropositive. The chain links TRBV7-6 to TRBJ1-2; TRBD1 matches at 7 bases. The source material was PBMCs. The chain's CDR3 is CASSWDSNYGYTF. Written as DNA, the CDR3 is TGTGCCAGCAGCTGGGACAGTAACTATGGCTACACCTTC.